Following are 21 T cell receptor beta chains from one sample sequenced in a study of blood T cell repertoires in COVID-19. Using immunoSEQ multiplex PCR, the repertoire was profiled, and TCRdb retains in-frame clones only, with some absent. This table holds 37,000 or so clones, around 90% found once. Specimen: peripheral blood. The receptors were gathered from a man aged 65 to 79 with acute or convalescent COVID-19.

The rearrangement links TRBV6-5 to TRBJ2-7, with 8 nucleotides matching TRBD1. CDR1 and CDR2 (germline): MNHEY, SVGAGI. This CDR3 has 15 residues. After removal of 4 bases from V and 3 bases from J, the junction contained 8 bases not matched to a gene. The CDR3 loop is CASSSSGTGRYEQYF. CDR3 nucleotide sequence: TGTGCCAGCAGTTCCTCCGGGACAGGACGCTACGAGCAGTACTTC.

The chain uses TRBV18 and TRBJ1-3, with D possibly being TRBD1 (5 bases). The V gene lost 3 bases and the J gene lost 3 bases, with 15 bases spanning the gap. The CDR3 length is 16 residues. Germline V lookup: CDR1 KGHSH, CDR2 LQKENI. CDR3 nucleotide sequence: TGTGCCAGCTCACCTTCGTCAGGGTTTGATGGAAACACCATATATTTT. Amino acids: CASSPSSGFDGNTIYF.

The chain has TRBV5-5 and TRBJ2-3; D possibly corresponds to TRBD1 (5 bases). Germline CDR1 and CDR2: SGHKS and YYEKEE (reference sequence). The CDR3 sequence is 14 residues long. The V gene lost 4 bases and the J gene lost 4 bases, with 13 bases spanning the gap. CDR3 protein: CASSPLAGPDTQYF. For the CDR3, the DNA is TGTGCCAGCAGCCCCCTTGCAGGGCCAGATACGCAGTATTTT. Complete variable domain (other parts from reference TRBV5-5 and TRBJ2-3): DAGVTQSPTHLIKTRGQQVTLRCSPISGHKSVSWYQQVLGQGPQFIFQYYEKEERGRGNFPDRFSARQFPNYSSELNVNALLLGDSALYLCASSPLAGPDTQYFGPGTRLTVL.

CDR3 DNA: TGTGCCAGCAGTTCCCCTGGGGTAGCGGGAGGAGGTGAGCAGTTCTTC. Amino acids: CASSSPGVAGGGEQFF. J is TRBJ2-1 and V is TRBV28; 10 bases map to TRBD2. The V gene's germline CDR1 is MDHEN and CDR2 SYDVKM. Trimming at V came to 4 bases and at J to 9 bases, leaving 12 bases not matched to a gene. The CDR3 sequence is 16 residues long.

The genes are TRBV19 and TRBJ1-6, with 7 bases fitting TRBD1. This CDR3 has 15 amino acids. V dropped 0 bases and J dropped 10; count of bases not matched to a gene: 6. Germline V lookup: CDR1 LNHDA, CDR2 SQIVND (reference sequence). This chain's CDR3 is CASSIDINRGSPLHF. The CDR3 nucleotides read TGTGCCAGTAGTATAGATATCAACAGGGGATCACCCCTCCACTTT.

This clone was detected once. The V call is TRBV11-2, the J call TRBJ1-5, with 8 bases matching TRBD1. With 5 bases clipped from V and 1 base from J, the junction kept 4 bases outside the gene matches. Looked up from germline, CDR1 is SGHAT and CDR2 is FQNNGV. This CDR3 comprises 15 residues. The CDR3 here is CASSRQGLSNQPQHF. The CDR3 nucleotides read TGTGCCAGCAGCCGACAGGGGCTAAGCAATCAGCCCCAGCATTTT. The full variable domain, rest sourced from reference TRBV11-2 and TRBJ1-5, is EAGVAQSPRYKIIEKRQSVAFWCNPISGHATLYWYQQILGQGPKLLIQFQNNGVVDDSQLPKDRFSAERLKGVDSTLKIQPAKLEDSAVYLCASSRQGLSNQPQHFGDGTRLSIL.

The chain recombines TRBV6-2 or TRBV6-3 with TRBJ2-1; TRBD2 aligns across 12 bases. V lost 2 bases to trimming and J lost 4 bases; unmatched junction nucleotides: 3. CDR3 length: 16 amino acids. Germline assignment: CDR1 MNHEY and CDR2 SVGEGT. The chain's CDR3 is CASSYRLAGGYNEQFF. CDR3 nucleotide sequence: TGTGCCAGCAGTTACCGTCTAGCGGGGGGGTACAATGAGCAGTTCTTC.

V is TRBV29-1 and J is TRBJ2-1; 12 bases are a match to TRBD1. The CDR3 contains 12 residues. From germline, CDR1 is SQVTM and CDR2 ANQGSEA. CDR3 sequence (DNA): TGCTTTCCGGGACAGGGGGCGAATGAGCAGTTCTTC. Protein product: CFPGQGANEQFF.

The genes are TRBV11-3 and TRBJ2-7; tentative D call: TRBD1 (6 bases). Trimming pared 1 base from V and 5 bases from J, leaving 9 bases between. In germline, CDR1 is SGHNT, CDR2 YENEEA. This CDR3 region has 13 residues. The CDR3 here is CASSLGQGNEQYF. The CDR3 DNA follows: TGTGCCAGCAGCTTAGGGCAGGGGAACGAGCAGTACTTC.

V usage is TRBV5-6 and J usage is TRBJ2-3; TRBD1 is a possible D gene (6 bases). Germline assignment: CDR1 SGHDT and CDR2 YYEEEE. The CDR3 runs 15 residues. V lost 1 base and J lost 5, with 14 bases in between. The CDR3 nucleotides are TGTGCCAGCAGCTTGATCTTGTCCAGGGGAGATACGCAGTATTTT. This codes for CASSLILSRGDTQYF. The full variable domain, completed using reference TRBV5-6 and TRBJ2-3, is DAGVTQSPTHLIKTRGQQVTLRCSPKSGHDTVSWYQQALGQGPQFIFQYYEEEERQRGNFPDRFSGHQFPNYSSELNVNALLLGDSALYLCASSLILSRGDTQYFGPGTRLTVL.

This clone has only one observation. This chain connects TRBV7-2 to TRBJ2-6, with no clear D. This CDR3 spans 14 amino acids. The germline V gene has CDR1 SGHTA and CDR2 FQGNSA. V dropped 4 bases and J dropped 0 bases, with 4 bases sitting between them. CDR3 loop: CASSYSSGANVLTF. CDR3 nucleotides: TGTGCCAGCAGCTATAGCTCTGGGGCCAACGTCCTGACTTTC.

The J gene is TRBJ2-7, the V gene TRBV24-1; no reliable D call. Germline CDR1 and CDR2: KGHDR and SFDVKD. V was cut by 9 bases and J by 9 bases, with 20 bases left in between. The CDR3 has 13 amino acids. CDR3 DNA sequence: TGTGCCACCCCGAGGTTTTCCTACGAATGGCAGTACTTC. Translation: CATPRFSYEWQYF.

The chain uses TRBV5-5 and TRBJ2-3; a possible D gene is TRBD1 (6 bases). The germline V gene encodes CDR1 SGHKS and CDR2 YYEKEE (reference sequence). The CDR3 sequence is 15 residues long. Trimming took off 4 bases at V and 1 base at J, with 13 bases between the two ends. Here the CDR3 reads CASSLGDIGTDTQYF. The DNA of the CDR3 is TGTGCCAGCAGCCTAGGGGACATCGGCACAGATACGCAGTATTTT.

V and J are TRBV5-1 and TRBJ1-1, with D maybe TRBD1 (6 bases). Per germline, CDR1 SGHRS and CDR2 YFSETQ. This CDR3 has 14 amino acids. V was trimmed by 4 bases and J by 2 bases, leaving 12 bases between them. The CDR3 DNA follows: TGCGCCAGCAGCCAACAGGGTCTTAACACTGAAGCTTTCTTT. Protein: CASSQQGLNTEAFF. Together with reference TRBV5-1 and TRBJ1-1, the CDR3 gives the full variable domain: KAGVTQTPRYLIKTRGQQVTLSCSPISGHRSVSWYQQTPGQGLQFLFEYFSETQRNKGNFPGRFSGRQFSNSRSEMNVSTLELGDSALYLCASSQQGLNTEAFFGQGTRLTVV.

The chain links TRBV5-1 to TRBJ2-3; 13 positions match TRBD2. This CDR3 spans 16 amino acids. Germline lookup yields CDR1 SGHRS and CDR2 YFSETQ. The ends lost 3 bases at V and 2 bases at J; junction bases unmatched: 3. The CDR3 DNA is TGCGCCAGCAGCTGGACTAGCGGGGGTGCCACAGATACGCAGTATTTT. The encoded protein is CASSWTSGGATDTQYF.

The chain recombines TRBV28 with TRBJ2-5; 11 bases align to TRBD1. CDR1 is MDHEN, CDR2 SYDVKM, per germline. The V segment lost 5 bases and the J segment 4 bases; nucleotides outside the gene matches: 6. This CDR3 has 15 amino acids. The CDR3 DNA sequence: TGTGCCAGCAGTGGGGGACAGGGGGGGAGAGAGACCCAGTACTTC. Translated, it gives CASSGGQGGRETQYF. Full variable domain (outside the CDR3, taken from reference TRBV28 and TRBJ2-5): DVKVTQSSRYLVKRTGEKVFLECVQDMDHENMFWYRQDPGLGLRLIYFSYDVKMKEKGDIPEGYSVSREKKERFSLILESASTNQTSMYLCASSGGQGGRETQYFGPGTRLLVL.

In this sample, this clone turned up once. For the CDR3, the DNA is TGTGCCACCCGAGACAATCTGGGCACCATATATTTT. Translating it yields CATRDNLGTIYF. The rearrangement joins TRBV24-1 to TRBJ1-3; D is unclear. CDR3 length equals 12 residues. Germline CDR1 is KGHDR and CDR2 is SFDVKD. Trimming removed 9 bases from V and 9 bases from J, with 14 bases in between.

This chain connects TRBV5-5 to TRBJ2-5; D gene unclear. The CDR3 runs to 14 residues. The V end lost 1 base, the J end lost 2 bases, and 9 bases lay between the germline ends. Germline V gene data show CDR1 as SGHKS and CDR2 as YYEKEE (reference sequence). CDR3 protein: CASSLLAGQETQYF. CDR3 in DNA: TGTGCCAGCAGCTTGCTGGCAGGACAAGAGACCCAGTACTTC.

Here the CDR3 reads CASSTGLKFNYGYTF. The DNA of the CDR3 is TGTGCCAGCAGCACCGGACTGAAGTTTAACTATGGCTACACCTTC. The chain recombines TRBV5-5 with TRBJ1-2; no reliable D call. Germline CDR1 is SGHKS and CDR2 is YYEKEE (reference sequence). Trimming stripped 4 bases from V and 1 base from J, with 14 bases between. The CDR3 sequence is 15 residues long.

The chain joins TRBV19 to TRBJ1-1; TRBD1 agrees at 8 bases. The CDR3 length is 14 residues. In germline, CDR1 is LNHDA, CDR2 SQIVND (reference sequence). V trimming: 7 bases; J trimming: 5 bases; junction bases outside the gene matches: 9. This chain's CDR3 is CASNTGGGLTEAFF. The CDR3 coding sequence is TGTGCCAGTAATACAGGGGGGGGCTTAACTGAAGCTTTCTTT. The full variable domain, rest sourced from reference TRBV19 and TRBJ1-1, is DGGITQSPKYLFRKEGQNVTLSCEQNLNHDAMYWYRQDPGQGLRLIYYSQIVNDFQKGDIAEGYSVSREKKESFPLTVTSAQKNPTAFYLCASNTGGGLTEAFFGQGTRLTVV.

The chain joins TRBV5-1 to TRBJ1-1, with 10 bases identical to TRBD1. The J segment lost 0 bases and the V segment lost 4 bases, leaving 6 bases of the junction unmatched. This CDR3 has 16 amino acids. Germline loops: CDR1 SGHRS, CDR2 YFSETQ. CDR3 sequence reads: CASSRRDRGLNTEAFF. The CDR3 coding sequence is TGCGCCAGCAGCCGACGGGACAGGGGCTTGAACACTGAAGCTTTCTTT. The whole variable domain, filled in from reference TRBV5-1 and TRBJ1-1, reads KAGVTQTPRYLIKTRGQQVTLSCSPISGHRSVSWYQQTPGQGLQFLFEYFSETQRNKGNFPGRFSGRQFSNSRSEMNVSTLELGDSALYLCASSRRDRGLNTEAFFGQGTRLTVV.